These 20 T cell receptor beta chains were sequenced from one sample in a study of OX40 agonist ivuxolimab in advanced cancers. Library method: the immunoSEQ multiplex PCR assay. The immuneACCESS repertoire file appears here via TCRdb, limited to in-frame rearrangements. These files lack a portion of the clones; in checked studies, under half of the deficit traces to unresolved V genes, and the cause of the others is not known. This sample holds 65,000 to 85,000 clones; roughly 90% were observed only once. Less than 12% of the sample rests with the top ten. The source was CD4+ or CD8+ T cells sorted from blood, collected in a trial of the OX40 agonist ivuxolimab. These receptors all stem from an adult with an advanced solid tumor such as melanoma, head and neck, liver or kidney cancer.

V and J are TRBV2 and TRBJ1-2; weak D call: TRBD1 (6 bases). Germline V gene sequence: CDR1 SNHLY, CDR2 FYNNEI. CDR3 size: 15 residues. V shed 4 bases and J shed 0 bases, with 12 bases lying between them. CDR3 in amino acids: CASSGWTEANYGYTF. The CDR3 region has the DNA TGTGCCAGCAGTGGCTGGACAGAAGCTAACTATGGCTACACCTTC.

V usage is TRBV6-5 and J usage is TRBJ2-7, with a weak D call TRBD1 (7 bases). Germline V lookup: CDR1 MNHEY, CDR2 SVGAGI. The CDR3 covers 13 residues. Trimming removed 6 bases at V and 2 bases at J, with 11 bases between. In DNA, the CDR3 is TGTGCCAGCAGGCGGGACAGCCCCTACGAGCAGTACTTC. Translated, it gives CASRRDSPYEQYF.

In nucleotides, the CDR3 is TGTGCCAGCACCGTGGACAGGGGCGAGCAGTTCTTC. Amino acids: CASTVDRGEQFF. The V call is TRBV2, the J call TRBJ2-1; TRBD1 matches 9 bases. V shed 7 bases and J 10 bases; nucleotides not matched to a gene: 5. CDR3 length: 12 residues. In germline, CDR1 is SNHLY, CDR2 FYNNEI.

A remark on this clone: At one boundary the junction diverges from the germline segment, which might be a read error. The same CDR3 arises from other DNA sequences in this sample as well. J is TRBJ2-7 and V is TRBV2, with D perhaps matching TRBD2 (6 bases). This CDR3 has 14 amino acids. CDR1 is SNHLY, CDR2 FYNNEI, per germline. The CDR3 spells CASRSSVNAYEQYF. CDR3 in DNA: TGTGCCAGCAGGTCTAGCGTCAACGCCTACGAACAGTACTTC.

The J gene is TRBJ2-5, the V gene TRBV7-8, with D maybe TRBD2 (6 bases). The end of the DNA is better explained by TRBJ2-7, so the J call may be wrong. Germline CDR1 SGHVS, CDR2 FQNEAQ. The CDR3 runs 15 residues. CDR3: CASSTRPGLLYEQYF. The CDR3 DNA reads as TGTGCCAGCAGCACCCGACCGGGACTGCTCTACGAGCAGTACTTC.

The V gene is TRBV11-3, the J gene TRBJ2-1; TRBD2 agrees at 8 bases. The V gene end was trimmed by 3 bases and the J gene end by 4 bases; junction bases not matched to a gene: 5. The length of the CDR3 is 15 residues. Germline CDR1 and CDR2: SGHNT and YENEEA. The chain's CDR3 is CASSFLAGSYNEQFF. The CDR3 nucleotides are TGTGCCAGCAGCTTCTTAGCGGGATCTTACAATGAGCAGTTCTTC.

The chain couples TRBV28 to TRBJ2-5; D might be TRBD1 (6 bases). The CDR3 runs to 15 residues. Trimming took off 6 bases at V and 2 bases at J, with 16 bases between the two ends. Germline CDR1 is MDHEN and CDR2 is SYDVKM. Here the CDR3 DNA reads TGTGCCAGCAGCTACGGAGACAGGAGACAAGAGACCCAGTACTTC. Translating gives CASSYGDRRQETQYF.

CDR3 sequence (DNA): TGTGCCAGCAGCCGGGACAGGGGATACAATGAGCAGTTCTTC. It translates to CASSRDRGYNEQFF. The rearrangement joins TRBV7-2 to TRBJ2-1; 10 bases match TRBD1. The length of the CDR3 is 14 residues. The junction had 2 bases not matched to a gene; V was cut back by 5 bases and J by 4 bases. The V gene's germline CDR1 is SGHTA and CDR2 FQGNSA.

V is TRBV28 and J is TRBJ2-7, with D perhaps assigned TRBD1 or TRBD2 (5 bases each). The CDR3 spans 14 residues. The germline gives CDR1 MDHEN, CDR2 SYDVKM. The germline V and J ends were trimmed by 0 bases and 3 bases, with 9 bases remaining between them. The CDR3, as DNA: TGTGCCAGCAGTTTATGGGGACGGAGCTACGAGCAGTACTTC. Translation gives CASSLWGRSYEQYF. Based on the CDR3 plus reference TRBV28 and TRBJ2-7, the full variable domain is DVKVTQSSRYLVKRTGEKVFLECVQDMDHENMFWYRQDPGLGLRLIYFSYDVKMKEKGDIPEGYSVSREKKERFSLILESASTNQTSMYLCASSLWGRSYEQYFGPGTRLTVT.

This sequence joins TRBV14 and TRBJ2-1; 12 bases align to TRBD2. Germline V gene data show CDR1 as SGHDN and CDR2 as FVKESK. V lost 4 bases, J lost 0 bases, and 4 bases stayed unmatched. The length of the CDR3 is 17 residues. CDR3 region: CASSRLAGESSYNEQFF. In DNA form, the CDR3 reads TGTGCCAGCAGCCGACTAGCGGGAGAGAGCTCCTACAATGAGCAGTTCTTC.

This chain links TRBV5-8 with TRBJ2-1, with D perhaps TRBD2 (5 bases). Germline V gives CDR1 SGHTS, CDR2 YDEGEE. The CDR3 length is 16 residues. Trimming removed 0 bases at V and 1 base at J, with 11 bases between. CDR3 sequence: CASSLAPSGSYNEQFF. The CDR3 nucleotides are TGTGCCAGCAGCTTGGCCCCCAGCGGTTCCTACAATGAGCAGTTCTTC.

The chain joins TRBV6-1 to TRBJ2-3, with TRBD2 matching over 12 bases. Germline V CDR1 and CDR2: MNHNS, SASEGT. The V gene end was trimmed by 7 bases and the J gene end by 6 bases; junction bases not matched to a gene: 8. There are 15 residues in the CDR3. The CDR3 bases are TGTGCCAGCAAAGAACTAGCGGGAGGCGGTGATACGCAGTATTTT. Translation: CASKELAGGGDTQYF.

The rearrangement joins TRBV27 to TRBJ2-1, with D perhaps TRBD2 (7 bases). This CDR3 has 16 residues. The V and J ends lost 4 bases and 5 bases respectively, with 18 bases between them. CDR1 and CDR2 from the germline V gene are MNHEY and SMNVEV (reference sequence). The DNA of the CDR3 is TGTGCCAGCAGTTGGGGGGCAAGCGGGGTCCACAATGAGCAGTTCTTC. Translated: CASSWGASGVHNEQFF.

The chain uses TRBV10-2 and TRBJ2-3, with 8 nucleotides matching TRBD1. The CDR3 is 15 residues long. The J segment lost 4 bases and the V segment lost 5 bases, leaving 8 bases of the junction unmatched. Looked up from germline, CDR1 is WSHSY and CDR2 is SAAADI. The CDR3 coding sequence is TGCGCCAGCAGTCGTACTACGACAGGGGCAGATACGCAGTATTTT. Its protein is CASSRTTTGADTQYF.

This rearrangement joins TRBV18 to TRBJ2-7; 8 bases align to TRBD1. This CDR3 has 13 residues. The trim removed 8 bases at V and 4 bases at J, leaving 7 bases unmatched. Germline V CDR1 and CDR2: KGHSH, LQKENI. The CDR3 nucleotides are TGTGCCAGCCGTCCGGGACAGGCTTACGAGCAGTACTTC. The encoded protein is CASRPGQAYEQYF.

The rearrangement uses TRBV4-1 and TRBJ2-6, with no clear D. Trimming took 1 base from V and 1 from J, leaving 8 bases between them. The CDR3 contains 16 residues. Germline values: CDR1 MGHRA, CDR2 YSYEKL. CDR3 nucleotides: TGCGCCAGCAGCCAAGGGTTGTTGTCTGGGGCCAACGTCCTGACTTTC. Residues: CASSQGLLSGANVLTF.

The chain combines TRBV6-6 with TRBJ2-7, with 10 nucleotides matching TRBD1. Per the germline V gene, CDR1 is MNHNY and CDR2 is SVGAGI (reference sequence). V shed 5 bases and J 5 bases; nucleotides not matched to a gene: 9. The CDR3 contains 15 residues. CDR3 protein: CASSKAGTGDHEQYF. DNA for the CDR3: TGTGCCAGCAGTAAAGCCGGGACAGGGGACCACGAGCAGTACTTC.

This clone appeared a single time. This rearrangement joins TRBV7-9 to TRBJ2-1; D might be TRBD1 or TRBD2, each matching 6 bases. Germline CDR1 and CDR2: SEHNR and FQNEAQ (reference sequence). V lost 0 bases to trimming and J lost 1 base, with 16 bases between them. The CDR3 has 18 residues. CDR3 in amino acids: CASSLAFWRGKSYNEQFF. The CDR3 DNA follows: TGTGCCAGCAGCTTAGCCTTTTGGAGGGGGAAGTCCTACAATGAGCAGTTCTTC.

In DNA form, the CDR3 reads TGTGCCAGCACCCTAGATAGCAATCAGCCCCAGCATTTT. It yields the protein CASTLDSNQPQHF. V usage is TRBV28 and J usage is TRBJ1-5; D uncertain. V was clipped by 7 bases and J by 0 bases, with 7 bases between them. The CDR3 is made up of 13 amino acids. Germline V gives CDR1 MDHEN, CDR2 SYDVKM.

In nucleotides, the CDR3 is TGTGCCACCAGCAGAGATCCCGCCCCAATATCAGAACTGACTGAAGCTTTCTTT. Translating gives CATSRDPAPISELTEAFF. V is TRBV15 and J is TRBJ1-1; D uncertain. Trimming cost V 0 bases and J 5 bases, with 22 bases left between them. This CDR3 has 18 amino acids. Germline V lookup: CDR1 LNHNV, CDR2 YYDKDF (reference sequence). Combining the CDR3 with reference TRBV15 and TRBJ1-1 gives the whole variable domain DAMVIQNPRYQVTQFGKPVTLSCSQTLNHNVMYWYQQKSSQAPKLLFHYYDKDFNNEADTPDNFQSRRPNTSFCFLDIRSPGLGDTAMYLCATSRDPAPISELTEAFFGQGTRLTVV.